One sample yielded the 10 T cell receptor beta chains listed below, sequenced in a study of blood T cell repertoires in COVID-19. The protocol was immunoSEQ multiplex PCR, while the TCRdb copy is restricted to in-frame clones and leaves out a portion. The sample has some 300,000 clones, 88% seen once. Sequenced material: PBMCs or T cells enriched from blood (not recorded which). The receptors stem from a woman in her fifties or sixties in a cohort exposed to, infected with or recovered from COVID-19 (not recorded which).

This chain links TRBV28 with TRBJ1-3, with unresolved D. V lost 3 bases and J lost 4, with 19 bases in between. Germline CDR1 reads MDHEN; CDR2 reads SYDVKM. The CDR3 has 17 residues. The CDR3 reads CASSLRVGSTRGNTIYF. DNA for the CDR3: TGTGCCAGCAGTTTGCGGGTTGGGTCGACTCGAGGAAACACCATATATTTT.

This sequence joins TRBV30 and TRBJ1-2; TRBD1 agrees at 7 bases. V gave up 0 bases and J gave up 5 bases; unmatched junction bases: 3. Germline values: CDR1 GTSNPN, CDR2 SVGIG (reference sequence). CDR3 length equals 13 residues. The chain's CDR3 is CAWSVTTGYGYTF. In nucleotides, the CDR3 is TGTGCCTGGAGTGTAACGACAGGGTATGGCTACACCTTC.

The CDR3 spells CAWSRGRVDTGELFF. The CDR3, as DNA: TGTGCCTGGAGTAGAGGCAGGGTGGACACCGGGGAGCTGTTTTTT. The chain uses TRBV30 and TRBJ2-2, with D possibly TRBD1 on 5 matching bases. Germline V lookup: CDR1 GTSNPN, CDR2 SVGIG (reference sequence). This CDR3 contains 15 residues. Trimming cost V 2 bases and J 3 bases, with 13 bases left between them.

The DNA of the CDR3 is TGTGCCAGCAGAGTGGCAGGGGCAGTTAATGAAAAACTGTTTTTT. It codes for CASRVAGAVNEKLFF. The J gene is TRBJ1-4, the V gene TRBV2; D may be TRBD1 (6 bases). Trimming pared 6 bases from V and 4 bases from J, leaving 15 bases between. The V gene's germline CDR1 is SNHLY and CDR2 FYNNEI. This CDR3 is built from 15 residues.

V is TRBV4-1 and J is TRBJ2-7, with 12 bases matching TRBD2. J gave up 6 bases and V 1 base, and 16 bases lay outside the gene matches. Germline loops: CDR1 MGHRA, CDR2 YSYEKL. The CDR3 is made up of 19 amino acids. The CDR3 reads CASSQVPLAGGPSTSEQYF. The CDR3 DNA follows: TGCGCCAGCAGCCAAGTCCCGCTAGCGGGAGGGCCGAGCACCTCCGAGCAGTACTTC.

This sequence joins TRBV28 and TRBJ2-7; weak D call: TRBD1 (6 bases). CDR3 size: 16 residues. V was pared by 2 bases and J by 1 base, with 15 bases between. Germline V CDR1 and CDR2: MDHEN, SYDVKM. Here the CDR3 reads CASSLHRQGLSYEQYF. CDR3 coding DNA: TGTGCCAGCAGTTTACACCGGCAGGGGCTTTCCTACGAGCAGTACTTC.

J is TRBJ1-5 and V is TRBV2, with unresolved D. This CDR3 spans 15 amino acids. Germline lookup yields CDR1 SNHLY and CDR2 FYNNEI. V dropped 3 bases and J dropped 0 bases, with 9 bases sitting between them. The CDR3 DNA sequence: TGTGCCAGCAGTGAGTGGACTCCTAGCAATCAGCCCCAGCATTTT. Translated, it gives CASSEWTPSNQPQHF.

This chain's CDR3 is CASSLAGGTTNEKLFF. In nucleotides, the CDR3 is TGTGCCAGCAGCTTGGCCGGGGGGACCACTAATGAAAAACTGTTTTTT. The chain uses TRBV5-6 and TRBJ1-4, with a possible D match to TRBD1 (5 bases). Germline values: CDR1 SGHDT, CDR2 YYEEEE. This CDR3 is built from 16 residues. V was pared by 0 bases and J by 2 bases, with 11 bases between. Complete variable domain (other parts from reference TRBV5-6 and TRBJ1-4): DAGVTQSPTHLIKTRGQQVTLRCSPKSGHDTVSWYQQALGQGPQFIFQYYEEEERQRGNFPDRFSGHQFPNYSSELNVNALLLGDSALYLCASSLAGGTTNEKLFFGSGTQLSVL.

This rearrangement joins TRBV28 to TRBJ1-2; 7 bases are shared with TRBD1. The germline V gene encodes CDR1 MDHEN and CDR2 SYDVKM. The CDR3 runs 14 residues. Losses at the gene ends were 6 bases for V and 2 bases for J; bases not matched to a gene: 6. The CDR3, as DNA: TGTGCCAGCAGCTCCCCGGGACAGAACTATGGCTACACCTTC. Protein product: CASSSPGQNYGYTF.

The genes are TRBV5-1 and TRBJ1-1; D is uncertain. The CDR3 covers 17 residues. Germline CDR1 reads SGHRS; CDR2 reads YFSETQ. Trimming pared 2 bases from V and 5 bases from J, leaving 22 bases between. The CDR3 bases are TGCGCCAGCAGCTTTGCGGTCGTGGCTGGGAGGAAGACTGAAGCTTTCTTT. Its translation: CASSFAVVAGRKTEAFF.